The 22 T cell receptor beta chains below come from one sample, sequenced in a study of blood T cell repertoires in COVID-19. Sequencing was performed with immunoSEQ multiplex PCR; in TCRdb, only in-frame clones are kept and a portion is missing. In the table there are some 270,000 clones, about 90% of which are singletons. Material for sequencing was PBMCs or T cells enriched from blood (not recorded which). The receptors derive from a woman under 40 with acute COVID-19.

In DNA form, the CDR3 reads TGTGCCAGCAGTTACTCGATCGGGGCTGGGGCCAACGTCCTGACTTTC. Its protein product is CASSYSIGAGANVLTF. The chain carries TRBV6-5 and TRBJ2-6; D is possibly TRBD2 (5 bases). Trimming pared 0 bases from V and 2 bases from J, leaving 8 bases between. From germline, CDR1 is MNHEY and CDR2 SVGAGI. CDR3 size: 16 residues.

The J gene is TRBJ2-3, the V gene TRBV7-6; 9 bases map to TRBD2. This CDR3 has 16 residues. Germline CDR1 is SGHVS and CDR2 is FNYEAQ. V trimming: 1 base; J trimming: 4 bases; junction bases outside the gene matches: 6. In nucleotides, the CDR3 is TGTGCCAGCAGCTTAGGGCGGGAGGGCCAGGCAGATACGCAGTATTTT. It codes for CASSLGREGQADTQYF. Together with reference TRBV7-6 and TRBJ2-3, the CDR3 gives the full variable domain: GAGVSQSPRYKVTKRGQDVALRCDPISGHVSLYWYRQALGQGPEFLTYFNYEAQQDKSGLPNDRFSAERPEGSISTLTIQRTEQRDSAMYRCASSLGREGQADTQYFGPGTRLTVL.

V and J are TRBV11-3 and TRBJ2-1; 11 nucleotides line up with TRBD2. With V trimmed by 0 bases and J by 9 bases, 7 bases remained unmatched. CDR1 SGHNT and CDR2 YENEEA come from the germline V gene. The CDR3 has 16 amino acids. The CDR3 protein is CASSLDPSGRPTEQFF. The CDR3 DNA sequence: TGTGCCAGCAGCTTAGATCCTAGCGGGAGGCCTACTGAGCAGTTCTTC.

The chain is built from TRBV6-5 and TRBJ2-7; 9 nucleotides agree with TRBD1. The CDR3 totals 12 residues. The V gene's germline CDR1 is MNHEY and CDR2 SVGAGI. V dropped 6 bases and J dropped 4; count of bases not matched to a gene: 1. CDR3 loop: CASSGQGYEQYF. CDR3 DNA: TGTGCCAGCAGCGGACAGGGGTACGAGCAGTACTTC.

The V and J genes are TRBV7-3 and TRBJ2-1, with D possibly being TRBD2 (5 bases). The CDR3 runs to 15 residues. Trimming shortened V by 0 bases and J by 7 bases, and 13 bases separated the two germline ends. Germline V lookup: CDR1 SGHTA, CDR2 FQGTGA. CDR3 sequence: CASSLTVSGINEQFF. CDR3 coding DNA: TGTGCCAGCAGCTTAACGGTGTCCGGGATTAATGAGCAGTTCTTC.

This clone has just one count. The chain is built from TRBV7-6 and TRBJ1-1; TRBD1 might be the D (6 bases). This CDR3 has 14 amino acids. Germline CDR1 is SGHVS and CDR2 is FNYEAQ. Trimming took off 1 base at V and 6 bases at J, with 12 bases between the two ends. DNA of the CDR3: TGTGCCAGCAGCTTAGAACAGGGTTTCGCTGAAGCTTTCTTT. Translating gives CASSLEQGFAEAFF.

V is TRBV19 and J is TRBJ2-5, with 7 bases matching TRBD1. Germline lookup yields CDR1 LNHDA and CDR2 SQIVND (reference sequence). The CDR3 is 15 residues long. Unmatched junction bases numbered 8, after V lost 5 bases and J lost 2 bases. CDR3 DNA: TGTGCCAGTAGTTTGGGACAGCTACTTCAAGAGACCCAGTACTTC. Protein product: CASSLGQLLQETQYF.

V usage is TRBV4-1 and J usage is TRBJ2-7; D not certain. Between the trimmed V and J ends, which lost 6 bases and 1 base, there was a span of 19 bases. The length of the CDR3 is 16 residues. In germline, CDR1 is MGHRA, CDR2 YSYEKL. CDR3 nucleotide sequence: TGCGCCAGCAGATCTGAGGCCGGCTCCCTTTCCTACGAGCAGTACTTC. It codes for CASRSEAGSLSYEQYF.

V and J are TRBV9 and TRBJ1-2, with no clear D. The CDR3 contains 14 residues. The germline gives CDR1 SGDLS, CDR2 YYNGEE. The ends were cut back, 3 bases at V and 4 bases at J, with 13 bases in the middle. The CDR3 is CASSGRWLFYGYTF. CDR3 DNA: TGTGCCAGCAGCGGGAGGTGGCTTTTCTATGGCTACACCTTC. The whole variable domain, remainder taken from reference TRBV9 and TRBJ1-2, is DSGVTQTPKHLITATGQRVTLRCSPRSGDLSVYWYQQSLDQGLQFLIQYYNGEERAKGNILERFSAQQFPDLHSELNLSSLELGDSALYFCASSGRWLFYGYTFGSGTRLTVV.

This clone was observed a single time. The V gene is TRBV25-1, the J gene TRBJ1-4; D call uncertain. V gave up 2 bases and J gave up 5 bases, with 9 bases separating them. Germline assignment: CDR1 MGHDK and CDR2 SYGVNS. The length of the CDR3 is 14 residues. Written as DNA, the CDR3 is TGTGCCAGCAGTGAACGAGGGCGGAATGAAAAACTGTTTTTT. Amino acid sequence: CASSERGRNEKLFF.

The J gene is TRBJ1-1, the V gene TRBV4-3, with D possibly TRBD1 on 5 matching bases. V gave up 3 bases and J gave up 10 bases, with 15 bases separating them. From germline, CDR1 is LGHNA and CDR2 YSLEER. The CDR3 loop spans 13 amino acids. The CDR3 reads CASSQDIQEGAFF. Here the CDR3 DNA reads TGCGCCAGCAGCCAGGACATTCAGGAGGGAGCTTTCTTT.

The chain employs TRBV3-1 (or the pseudogene TRBV3-2) and TRBJ1-5; no clear D gene. The CDR3 contains 13 residues. V lost 6 bases, J lost 0 bases, and 6 bases lay in between. Germline CDR1 LGHDT, CDR2 YNNKEL (reference sequence). As DNA, the CDR3 is TGTGCCAGCAGTACAGATAGCAATCAGCCCCAGCATTTT. It specifies CASSTDSNQPQHF.

The chain has TRBV9 and TRBJ2-7; 7 nucleotides match TRBD1. This CDR3 contains 14 residues. CDR1 and CDR2 (germline): SGDLS, YYNGEE. With 4 bases clipped from V and 6 bases from J, the junction kept 10 bases outside the gene matches. Written as DNA, the CDR3 is TGTGCCAGCAGCCGAACAGGGGAATTCGGCGAGCAGTACTTC. Translation: CASSRTGEFGEQYF.

The chain employs TRBV4-2 and TRBJ1-5; 7 positions match TRBD1. The CDR3 runs to 16 residues. Losses at the gene ends were 1 base for V and 5 bases for J; bases not matched to a gene: 8. Germline V gives CDR1 LGHNA, CDR2 YNFKEQ. For the CDR3, the DNA is TGTGCCAGCAGCCAAGGATCAGACAGGGAGGATCAGCCCCAGCATTTT. Its translation is CASSQGSDREDQPQHF.

The rearrangement uses TRBV6-9 and TRBJ2-4, with TRBD2 identical over 13 bases. The V and J ends lost 4 bases and 1 base, in that order; junction bases with no gene match: 7. Germline assignment: CDR1 MNHGY and CDR2 SVAAGI. The CDR3 extends over 18 amino acids. CDR3 amino acids: CASSFGLAGVRAKNIQYF. CDR3 DNA: TGTGCCAGCAGTTTCGGACTAGCGGGAGTTAGGGCCAAAAACATTCAGTACTTC.

V gene TRBV4-1 combines with J gene TRBJ2-7; weak D call: TRBD2 (6 bases). The germline CDR1 and CDR2 sequences are MGHRA and YSYEKL. The V gene lost 1 base and the J gene lost 3 bases, with 19 bases spanning the gap. The CDR3 has 17 amino acids. In DNA form, the CDR3 reads TGCGCCAGCAGCCAAGGGACACTAGCCTTAGAGAGCTACGAGCAGTACTTC. This sequence encodes CASSQGTLALESYEQYF.

The rearrangement links TRBV29-1 to TRBJ1-1; possible D gene TRBD1, 6 bases. Deletions cut 3 bases from V and 10 bases from J, with 12 bases between. CDR1 is SQVTM and CDR2 is ANQGSEA in the germline V gene. The CDR3 has 11 residues. CDR3 protein: CSVDLQGPAFF. For the CDR3, the DNA is TGCAGCGTTGACCTTCAGGGGCCAGCTTTCTTT. Filled out from reference TRBV29-1 and TRBJ1-1, the complete variable domain reads SAVISQKPSRDICQRGTSLTIQCQVDSQVTMMFWYRQQPGQSLTLIATANQGSEATYESGFVIDKFPISRPNLTFSTLTVSNMSPEDSSIYLCSVDLQGPAFFGQGTRLTVV.

CDR3 nucleotide sequence: TGTGCCACCAGTGCCCCGACTAGCGGGAGGGGGGATACGCAGTATTTT. This sequence encodes CATSAPTSGRGDTQYF. This sequence joins TRBV24-1 and TRBJ2-3, with TRBD2 identical over 14 bases. The CDR3 covers 16 residues. After removal of 5 bases from V and 6 bases from J, the junction contained 6 bases not matched to a gene. CDR1 and CDR2 from the germline V gene are KGHDR and SFDVKD.

This clone was seen a single time. The chain has TRBV4-2 and TRBJ1-4, with D perhaps TRBD1 (6 bases). Trimming removed 1 base from V and 7 bases from J, with 16 bases in between. The germline gives CDR1 LGHNA, CDR2 YNFKEQ. This CDR3 contains 16 residues. The CDR3 coding sequence is TGTGCCAGCAGCCAAGGGCAAGGGGGGGTCTCTGAAAAACTGTTTTTT. Translation: CASSQGQGGVSEKLFF.

The genes are TRBV9 and TRBJ1-6; TRBD1 matches at 7 bases. Germline loops: CDR1 SGDLS, CDR2 YYNGEE. This CDR3 region has 15 residues. With 5 bases clipped from V and 5 bases from J, the junction kept 7 bases outside the gene matches. DNA for the CDR3: TGTGCCAGCAGTTCCTCTGGACAGGATAATTCACCCCTCCACTTT. Translated, it gives CASSSSGQDNSPLHF.

This clone appeared a few times. The rearrangement joins TRBV5-1 to TRBJ1-1; TRBD1 matches at 11 bases. The germline gives CDR1 SGHRS, CDR2 YFSETQ. The length of the CDR3 is 15 residues. V was pared by 4 bases and J by 6 bases, with 8 bases of the junction left unmatched. CDR3 DNA: TGCGCCAGCAGCAGGACCGGGACAGGGGGATCTGAAGCTTTCTTT. It translates to CASSRTGTGGSEAFF.

In DNA, the CDR3 is TGCGCCAGCAGCTTGACAGGGGATAGCAATCAGCCCCAGCATTTT. Protein product: CASSLTGDSNQPQHF. The rearrangement joins TRBV5-1 to TRBJ1-5, with 7 bases aligning to TRBD1. Germline CDR1 and CDR2: SGHRS and YFSETQ. V lost 1 base and J lost 0; bases outside the gene matches: 1. This CDR3 contains 15 residues.